The next 5 T cell receptor beta chains were all read from a single sample in a study of blood T cell repertoires in COVID-19. Data came from immunoSEQ multiplex PCR; TCRdb stores just in-frame clones and leaves some out. This table holds fewer than 300,000 clones, nearly 90% found once. The sequenced sample was peripheral blood. All receptors derive from a woman aged 25-40 years with acute or convalescent COVID-19.

V and J are TRBV6-1 and TRBJ2-3, with 7 bases fitting TRBD1. J was trimmed by 3 bases and V by 0 bases; bases with no gene match: 18. The CDR3 extends over 20 amino acids. Per germline, CDR1 MNHNS and CDR2 SASEGT. The CDR3 nucleotides read TGTGCCAGCAGTGAAGCGCTTCGGGGTTTGTGGGGACAGCAAACAGATACGCAGTATTTT. Translated, it gives CASSEALRGLWGQQTDTQYF.

J is TRBJ2-3 and V is TRBV11-3; TRBD1 matches 10 bases. After removal of 5 bases from V and 4 bases from J, the junction contained 9 bases not matched to a gene. The CDR3 extends over 16 amino acids. CDR1 SGHNT and CDR2 YENEEA come from the germline V gene. CDR3 coding DNA: TGTGCCAGCAGCACGCCCGGGACAGGGGACGCAGATACGCAGTATTTT. It is translated as CASSTPGTGDADTQYF. The variable domain in full, with the rest retrieved from reference TRBV11-3 and TRBJ2-3, is EAGVVQSPRYKIIEKKQPVAFWCNPISGHNTLYWYLQNLGQGPELLIRYENEEAVDDSQLPKDRFSAERLKGVDSTLKIQPAELGDSAVYLCASSTPGTGDADTQYFGPGTRLTVL.

This clone appeared once. V usage is TRBV4-3 and J usage is TRBJ1-3; 9 nucleotides agree with TRBD1. Germline assignment: CDR1 LGHNA and CDR2 YSLEER. The CDR3 is 17 amino acids. V trimming: 4 bases; J trimming: 4 bases; junction bases outside the gene matches: 11. The CDR3 region is CASSLSPPGQGGNTIYF. CDR3 bases: TGCGCCAGCAGCCTCTCTCCTCCGGGACAGGGAGGAAACACCATATATTTT.

Comment on this clone: The same CDR3 can be traced to other DNA sequences in this sample. J is TRBJ2-3 and V is TRBV14; 12 nucleotides align to TRBD2. The CDR3 extends over 18 amino acids. Germline trimming cut 4 bases from V and 0 bases from J; bases unmatched to any gene: 8. CDR1 is SGHDN and CDR2 is FVKESK in the germline V gene. The CDR3 DNA sequence: TGTGCCAGCAGCCCTCCATGGACTAGCGGGGCAAGCACAGATACGCAGTATTTT. Its translation is CASSPPWTSGASTDTQYF.

A single count supports this clone. The gene calls are TRBV7-9 and TRBJ2-7; 10 nucleotides line up with TRBD2. There are 11 residues in the CDR3. Germline V lookup: CDR1 SEHNR, CDR2 FQNEAQ (reference sequence). J was trimmed by 13 bases and V by 5 bases; bases with no gene match: 5. CDR3 nucleotide sequence: TGTGCCAGCAGCCCCGGGACTAGCGACTACTTC. Its translation: CASSPGTSDYF. Together with reference TRBV7-9 and TRBJ2-7, the CDR3 gives the full variable domain: DTGVSQNPRHKITKRGQNVTFRCDPISEHNRLYWYRQTLGQGPEFLTYFQNEAQLEKSRLLSDRFSAERPKGSFSTLEIQRTEQGDSAMYLCASSPGTSDYFGPGTRLTVT.